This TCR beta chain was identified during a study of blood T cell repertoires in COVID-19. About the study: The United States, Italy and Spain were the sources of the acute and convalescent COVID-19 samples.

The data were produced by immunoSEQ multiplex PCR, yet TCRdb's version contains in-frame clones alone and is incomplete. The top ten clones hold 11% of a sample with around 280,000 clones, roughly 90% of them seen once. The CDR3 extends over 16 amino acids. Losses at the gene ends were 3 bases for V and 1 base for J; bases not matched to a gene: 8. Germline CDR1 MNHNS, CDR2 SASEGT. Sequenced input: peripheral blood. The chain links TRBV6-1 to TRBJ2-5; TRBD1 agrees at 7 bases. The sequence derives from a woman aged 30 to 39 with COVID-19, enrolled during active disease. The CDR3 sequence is CASSEPDRVGQETQYF. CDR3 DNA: TGTGCCAGCAGTGAGCCAGACAGGGTCGGCCAAGAGACCCAGTACTTC.